Presented here are 21 T cell receptor beta chains from one specimen sequenced in a study of blood T cell repertoires in COVID-19. The method was immunoSEQ multiplex PCR; TCRdb's version includes in-frame clones alone and lacks a portion of them. The sample holds about 45,000 clones, more than 75% seen once. Sequencing used peripheral blood. The source of these receptors is a human donor in a cohort sampled during active COVID-19.

Only one count was recorded for this clone. V and J are TRBV12-5 and TRBJ2-6, with 10 bases aligning to TRBD1. The V segment lost 6 bases and the J segment 2 bases; nucleotides outside the gene matches: 10. The CDR3 totals 18 residues. The germline gives CDR1 LGHNT, CDR2 FRNRAP. The CDR3 coding sequence is TGTGCTAGTGGCGAGACGGACAGGGGGAGCGCTGGGGCCAACGTCCTGACTTTC. Protein sequence: CASGETDRGSAGANVLTF.

The gene calls are TRBV7-8 and TRBJ1-3; perhaps TRBD1 as D (5 bases). Germline values: CDR1 SGHVS, CDR2 FQNEAQ. With 1 base removed from V and 2 bases from J, the gap between germline ends came to 6 bases. The CDR3 extends over 14 amino acids. CDR3: CASSLGTTGNTIYF. The CDR3 region has the DNA TGTGCCAGCAGCTTAGGGACAACTGGAAACACCATATATTTT.

V is TRBV7-2 and J is TRBJ2-1, with TRBD2 matching 11 bases. Losses at the gene ends were 6 bases for V and 8 bases for J; bases not matched to a gene: 9. The CDR3 loop spans 15 amino acids. Germline assignment: CDR1 SGHTA and CDR2 FQGNSA. DNA of the CDR3: TGTGCCAGCAGGTTGTTAGCGGGAGGGCCCGATGAGCAGTTCTTC. Amino acids: CASRLLAGGPDEQFF.

The chain recombines TRBV2 with TRBJ2-3; the D is unclear. Per germline, CDR1 SNHLY and CDR2 FYNNEI. V was clipped by 5 bases and J by 8 bases, with 17 bases between them. The CDR3 length is 14 residues. The CDR3 protein is CASSRVAPGSTQYF. The CDR3 DNA follows: TGTGCCAGCAGTCGGGTGGCCCCGGGTAGTACGCAGTATTTT. Variable domain in full (rest from reference TRBV2 and TRBJ2-3): EPEVTQTPSHQVTQMGQEVILRCVPISNHLYFYWYRQILGQKVEFLVSFYNNEISEKSEIFDDQFSVERPDGSNFTLKIRSTKLEDSAMYFCASSRVAPGSTQYFGPGTRLTVL.

The CDR3 coding sequence is TGTGCCAGCAGTGCCACAGGGGGCCCCTACGAGCAGTACTTC. Protein product: CASSATGGPYEQYF. The rearrangement links TRBV28 to TRBJ2-7; 9 nucleotides line up with TRBD1. Germline V gene lookup returns CDR1 MDHEN and CDR2 SYDVKM. V shed 5 bases and J 2 bases; nucleotides not matched to a gene: 4. This CDR3 contains 14 residues.

This clone has more than one count but fewer than ten. The genes are TRBV2 and TRBJ2-7; 15 bases match TRBD2. J was trimmed by 5 bases and V by 7 bases; bases with no gene match: 6. Germline CDR1 reads SNHLY; CDR2 reads FYNNEI. This CDR3 comprises 15 residues. The CDR3 nucleotides are TGTGCCAGCATTTCGGGACTAGCGGGAGGTCACGAGCAGTACTTC. This gives the protein CASISGLAGGHEQYF.

V is TRBV3-1 (or the pseudogene TRBV3-2) and J is TRBJ1-3, with D unresolved. Trimming removed 3 bases from V and 3 bases from J, with 3 bases in between. Looked up from germline, CDR1 is LGHDT and CDR2 is YNNKEL (reference sequence). The CDR3 covers 12 residues. CDR3 residues: CASSHRGNTIYF. The CDR3 nucleotides read TGTGCCAGCAGCCATCGTGGAAACACCATATATTTT.

The CDR3 loop reads CASKVRGTDTQYF. CDR3 nucleotides: TGTGCCAGCAAGGTTCGGGGTACAGATACGCAGTATTTT. This chain connects TRBV6-6 to TRBJ2-3; weak D call: TRBD2 (5 bases). Germline values: CDR1 MNHNY, CDR2 SVGAGI (reference sequence). Trimming cost V 7 bases and J 3 bases, with 11 bases left between them. The CDR3 is 13 amino acids.

The chain combines TRBV4-3 with TRBJ2-5; no clear D gene. Germline CDR1 reads LGHNA; CDR2 reads YSLEER. Trimming pared 0 bases from V and 1 base from J, leaving 9 bases between. The CDR3 has 15 amino acids. CDR3 loop: CASSQDLQLQETQYF. The CDR3 nucleotides are TGCGCCAGCAGCCAAGATTTACAGCTCCAAGAGACCCAGTACTTC.

This chain uses TRBV12-3 or TRBV12-4 with TRBJ1-1; D gene ambiguous. The CDR3 runs 13 residues. The ends were cut back, 5 bases at V and 0 bases at J, with 7 bases in the middle. The CDR3 region is CASSRGMNTEAFF. CDR3 nucleotides: TGTGCCAGCAGTCGAGGCATGAACACTGAAGCTTTCTTT.

This chain links TRBV20-1 with TRBJ2-5; a possible D gene is TRBD2 (5 bases). The CDR3 totals 11 residues. CDR1 is DFQATT, CDR2 SNEGSKA, per germline (reference sequence). The germline V and J ends were trimmed by 4 bases and 5 bases, with 8 bases remaining between them. CDR3 sequence reads: CSAIGIETQYF. The CDR3, as DNA: TGCAGTGCTATCGGGATCGAGACCCAGTACTTC.

The chain links TRBV7-3 to TRBJ2-3; no definite D call. Germline V gene lookup returns CDR1 SGHTA and CDR2 FQGTGA. The CDR3 is 16 residues long. V gave up 1 base and J gave up 1 base, with 12 bases separating them. The CDR3 protein is CASSLNHIPGTDTQYF. The CDR3 DNA reads as TGTGCCAGCAGCTTAAACCACATACCAGGCACAGATACGCAGTATTTT. The variable domain in full, completed from reference TRBV7-3 and TRBJ2-3, reads GAGVSQTPSNKVTEKGKYVELRCDPISGHTALYWYRQSLGQGPEFLIYFQGTGAADDSGLPNDRFFAVRPEGSVSTLKIQRTERGDSAVYLCASSLNHIPGTDTQYFGPGTRLTVL.

As for this clone: The junction differs from germline at one of its ends, possibly a read error. The gene calls are TRBV3-1 (or the pseudogene TRBV3-2) and TRBJ1-5; 10 bases align to TRBD1. Germline V CDR1 and CDR2: LGHDT, YNNKEL (reference sequence). The CDR3 is made up of 16 amino acids. CDR3 in DNA: TGTGCCAGCAGCCCCGGGACAGGGGTATTCAATCAGCTCCAGCATTTT. It yields the protein CASSPGTGVFNQLQHF.

This chain joins TRBV10-3 and TRBJ2-3, with 9 bases that match TRBD2. Looked up from germline, CDR1 is ENHRY and CDR2 is SYGVKD. After removal of 10 bases from V and 0 bases from J, the junction contained 14 bases not matched to a gene. This CDR3 has 17 amino acids. Here the CDR3 DNA reads TGTGCCACCGCAGCGGGAGGTCCTTCCTTTAGCACAGATACGCAGTATTTT. Residues: CATAAGGPSFSTDTQYF.

The rearrangement joins TRBV6-5 to TRBJ1-1, with D possibly TRBD1 on 6 matching bases. The CDR3 is made up of 14 amino acids. Germline lookup yields CDR1 MNHEY and CDR2 SVGAGI. Trimming took 6 bases from V and 1 from J, leaving 12 bases between them. CDR3 sequence: CASSRKQGNTEAFF. In nucleotides, the CDR3 is TGTGCCAGCAGCCGTAAACAGGGGAACACTGAAGCTTTCTTT.

The chain carries TRBV23-1 and TRBJ2-3, with D unresolved. TRBV23-1 counts as an open reading frame of uncertain function. With 2 bases removed from V and 2 bases from J, the gap between germline ends came to 8 bases. The CDR3 runs 14 residues. The CDR3 is CASSQIANTDTQYF. CDR3 nucleotide sequence: TGCGCCAGCAGTCAAATCGCTAACACAGATACGCAGTATTTT.

This chain joins TRBV10-3 and TRBJ1-1; TRBD1 is a possible D gene (5 bases). With 1 base removed from V and 4 bases from J, the gap between germline ends came to 7 bases. This CDR3 comprises 13 residues. Germline-derived CDR1 and CDR2 are ENHRY and SYGVKD. Written as DNA, the CDR3 is TGTGCCATCAGTGAGTGGGGGGGCACTGAAGCTTTCTTT. It translates to CAISEWGGTEAFF.

The V gene is TRBV11-3, the J gene TRBJ2-1, with TRBD2 matching 7 bases. Germline V gene lookup returns CDR1 SGHNT and CDR2 YENEEA. The CDR3 runs to 19 residues. The V and J ends lost 0 bases and 7 bases, in that order; junction bases with no gene match: 18. In DNA form, the CDR3 reads TGTGCCAGCAGCTTAGATAGGGGTTGGGCGGGAGCCGGTGGTAATGAGCAGTTCTTC. This encodes CASSLDRGWAGAGGNEQFF. The whole variable domain, filled in from reference TRBV11-3 and TRBJ2-1, reads EAGVVQSPRYKIIEKKQPVAFWCNPISGHNTLYWYLQNLGQGPELLIRYENEEAVDDSQLPKDRFSAERLKGVDSTLKIQPAELGDSAVYLCASSLDRGWAGAGGNEQFFGPGTRLTVL.

The V call is TRBV6-2 or TRBV6-3, the J call TRBJ1-2, with unresolved D. Germline CDR1 MNHEY, CDR2 SVGEGT. V gave up 0 bases and J gave up 5 bases, with 10 bases separating them. This CDR3 spans 14 amino acids. CDR3 region: CASSYSSQNYGYTF. In DNA form, the CDR3 reads TGTGCCAGCAGTTACTCGTCCCAGAATTATGGCTACACCTTC.

The chain has TRBV11-3 and TRBJ2-5; weak D call: TRBD2 (5 bases). The CDR3 has 13 amino acids. V lost 1 base to trimming and J lost 4 bases, with 7 bases between them. Germline assignment: CDR1 SGHNT and CDR2 YENEEA. In nucleotides, the CDR3 is TGTGCCAGCAGCTTAGTGGCGGGAGAGACCCAGTACTTC. Its protein is CASSLVAGETQYF.

Only one count was recorded for this clone. CDR3 nucleotides: TGTGCCAGCAGCCAAGGGGGACTTAACTACGAGCAGTACTTC. Amino acids: CASSQGGLNYEQYF. This chain connects TRBV3-1 (or the pseudogene TRBV3-2) to TRBJ2-7; D may be TRBD2 (6 bases). The length of the CDR3 is 14 residues. CDR1 and CDR2 from the germline V gene are LGHDT and YNNKEL (reference sequence). With 1 base removed from V and 3 bases from J, the gap between germline ends came to 10 bases.